The clone carrying this T cell receptor beta chain was counted between two and nine times. CDR3 length: 20 amino acids. Trimming cost V 4 bases and J 1 base; bases outside gene matches: 17. Germline CDR1 reads SGHRS; CDR2 reads YFSETQ. TCRdb independently ran MiXCR on the RT-PCR reads; one entry per CDR3 protein. The sample carries more than 600,000 distinct CDR3 sequences, over 12% recorded once. The sequence was collected from a female donor in good health, serving as a healthy control. The chain carries TRBV5-1 and TRBJ2-3, with 11 bases fitting TRBD2. Sequenced material: memory CD4+ T cells from blood. The CDR3 protein is CASSPLVTSGRGGGTDTQYF. The CDR3 DNA follows: TGCGCCAGCAGCCCCCTCGTAACTAGCGGGAGAGGAGGGGGCACAGATACGCAGTATTTT.